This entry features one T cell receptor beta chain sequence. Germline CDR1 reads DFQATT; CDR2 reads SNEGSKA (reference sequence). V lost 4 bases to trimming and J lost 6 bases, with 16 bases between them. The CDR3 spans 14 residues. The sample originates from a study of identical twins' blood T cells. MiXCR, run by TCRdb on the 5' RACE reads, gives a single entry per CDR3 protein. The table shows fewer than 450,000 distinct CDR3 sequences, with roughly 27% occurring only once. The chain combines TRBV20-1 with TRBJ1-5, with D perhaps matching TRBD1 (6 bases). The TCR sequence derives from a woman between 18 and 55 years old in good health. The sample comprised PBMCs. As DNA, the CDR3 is TGCAGTGCTACCGGTACAGGGTGGGGTCAGCCCCAGCATTTT. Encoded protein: CSATGTGWGQPQHF.